Listed below are T cell receptor beta chains from one sample, sequenced in a study of T cells after yellow fever vaccination. TCRdb passed the 5' RACE reads through MiXCR, listing each CDR3 protein once. This sample has around 600,000 distinct CDR3 sequences; around an eighth occur once, and the top ten carry about 15%. This specimen was PBMCs, taken on the day of the yellow fever booster vaccination. All receptors come from a man under 40 who received the YFV17D yellow fever vaccine. Both conserved end residues are part of each CDR3. Fields, in order: V gene, clone size, J gene, CDR3 protein. For some rows the clone size is stated as once, few or many, or as a class when expanded; others skip it.

>TRBV5-5|.|TRBJ2-5
CASTGGSQETQYF
>TRBV12-3/TRBV12-4|.|TRBJ1-1
CAIGEGPEAFF
>TRBV5-1|.|TRBJ2-3
CASSFAVEGYGGTDTQYF
>TRBV10-3|few|TRBJ2-7
CAITREGSYEQYF
>TRBV12-3/TRBV12-4|few|TRBJ2-2
CASSTAGELFF
>TRBV24-1|many|TRBJ2-7
CATGASGTYVLKNLLTYEQYF
>TRBV7-8|.|TRBJ1-3
CAVRMGSGNTIYF
>TRBV7-9|.|TRBJ2-1
CASSLAPGTNSYNEQFF
>TRBV7-6|many|TRBJ2-5
CASSPPLGQETQYF
>TRBV20-1|few|TRBJ2-2
CSARDSRANGELFF
>TRBV11-2|.|TRBJ2-3
CASSLGVGTRSDTQYF
>TRBV20-1|few|TRBJ2-7
CSARDQFARTERLPDEQYF
>TRBV12-3/TRBV12-4|.|TRBJ2-3
CASLRGGDTQYF
>TRBV4-3|few|TRBJ2-1
CASSQVDGRAAYYNEQFF